The rows below give T cell receptor beta chains drawn from one sample of a study of blood T cell repertoires in COVID-19. Some clones are missing from TCRdb's copy, which holds only in-frame ones; the method was immunoSEQ multiplex PCR. The sample has roughly 220,000 clones, around 80% seen once. The sequenced material came from peripheral blood. These receptor sequences come from a woman between 70 and 85 years old with acute or convalescent COVID-19. Each CDR3 is given with its conserved first and last residue. A D gene is named only where the DNA matches it firmly. Rows may omit the clone size; those that give it use once, few, many or a size class.

CDR3: CAVRGSNQPQHF
DNA: TGTGCGGTCAGGGGAAGCAATCAGCCCCAGCATTTT
V: TRBV6-5
J: TRBJ1-5
size: -
D: -

CDR3: CAVSGGEDYGYTF
DNA: TGTGCCGTATCTGGGGGCGAAGACTATGGCTACACCTTC
V: TRBV10-3
J: TRBJ1-2
size: few
D: -

CDR3: CASRHRGLDNEQFF
DNA: TGTGCCAGCAGACACAGGGGTCTGGACAATGAGCAGTTCTTC
V: TRBV16
J: TRBJ2-1
size: -
D: TRBD1

CDR3: CASSLTGAYGYTF
DNA: TGTGCCAGCAGCTTAACAGGGGCCTATGGCTACACCTTC
V: TRBV7-9
J: TRBJ1-2
size: -
D: TRBD1

CDR3: CASSPGLAGTTRYTDTQYF
DNA: TGTGCCAGCAGCCCAGGGCTAGCGGGGACCACCAGATACACAGATACGCAGTATTTT
V: TRBV3-1/TRBV3-2
J: TRBJ2-3
size: -
D: TRBD2

CDR3: CASSLGHVETQYF
DNA: TGTGCCAGCAGCTTGGGACACGTAGAGACCCAGTACTTC
V: TRBV5-5
J: TRBJ2-5
size: -
D: -

CDR3: CASQFSGGYEQYF
DNA: TGTGCCAGCCAGTTCTCAGGGGGCTACGAGCAGTACTTC
V: TRBV11-1
J: TRBJ2-7
size: -
D: TRBD1

CDR3: CASSPVREGHEYF
DNA: TGTGCCAGCTCACCAGTGAGGGAAGGCCATGAGTACTTC
V: TRBV18
J: TRBJ2-4
size: -
D: -

CDR3: CASRVTDYTDTQYF
DNA: TGTGCCAGCAGGGTGACTGATTACACAGATACGCAGTATTTT
V: TRBV6-4
J: TRBJ2-3
size: -
D: -

CDR3: CASGTERSGELFF
DNA: TGTGCCAGTGGGACAGAAAGGAGCGGGGAGCTGTTTTTT
V: TRBV19
J: TRBJ2-2
size: -
D: TRBD1

CDR3: CASSSTSNRSGYTF
DNA: TGTGCCAGCAGTTCCACATCCAACAGGTCAGGCTACACCTTC
V: TRBV27
J: TRBJ1-2
size: -
D: -

CDR3: CASDRGLDEQFF
DNA: TGTGCCAGCGACAGGGGTTTAGATGAGCAGTTCTTC
V: TRBV2
J: TRBJ2-1
size: -
D: TRBD1

CDR3: CAITTTAQYTEAFF
DNA: TGTGCCATCACCACGACAGCCCAGTACACTGAAGCTTTCTTT
V: TRBV10-3
J: TRBJ1-1
size: -
D: -

CDR3: CASSSRLVSGELFF
DNA: TGTGCCAGTAGTTCCCGACTAGTTTCCGGGGAGCTGTTTTTT
V: TRBV19
J: TRBJ2-2
size: -
D: -

CDR3: CASSLGTTDEQYF
DNA: TGTGCCAGCAGCCTCGGGACTACGGACGAGCAGTACTTC
V: TRBV7-9
J: TRBJ2-7
size: -
D: TRBD2

CDR3: CASSLGQGNSPLHF
DNA: TGTGCCAGCAGCTTGGGGCAGGGGAATTCACCCCTCCACTTT
V: TRBV5-8
J: TRBJ1-6
size: -
D: -

CDR3: CASSLDGGRGNEQFF
DNA: TGTGCCAGCAGCTTAGACGGAGGGCGGGGGAATGAGCAGTTCTTC
V: TRBV7-3
J: TRBJ2-1
size: -
D: TRBD2

CDR3: CASSWGQGSYEQYF
DNA: TGTGCCAGCAGCTGGGGACAGGGGAGCTACGAGCAGTACTTC
V: TRBV5-4
J: TRBJ2-7
size: -
D: TRBD1

CDR3: CSVGQGADTQYF
DNA: TGCAGCGTCGGACAGGGAGCGGATACGCAGTATTTT
V: TRBV29-1
J: TRBJ2-3
size: -
D: TRBD1

CDR3: CASSPLPKAGVVNEQFF
DNA: TGTGCCAGCAGTCCCCTCCCCAAAGCGGGAGTTGTAAATGAGCAGTTCTTC
V: TRBV27
J: TRBJ2-1
size: once
D: TRBD2

CDR3: CASSLGGTINEQFF
DNA: TGTGCCAGCAGCTTAGGTGGGACTATTAATGAGCAGTTCTTC
V: TRBV7-6
J: TRBJ2-1
size: few
D: TRBD2

CDR3: CASSVSGMSNQPQHF
DNA: TGTGCCAGCAGCGTATCAGGGATGAGCAATCAGCCCCAGCATTTT
V: TRBV9
J: TRBJ1-5
size: -
D: -

CDR3: CASSPGEETQYF
DNA: TGTGCCAGCAGTCCAGGGGAAGAGACCCAGTACTTC
V: TRBV28
J: TRBJ2-5
size: -
D: -

CDR3: CSASVSGRFDEQYF
DNA: TGCAGTGCTAGTGTGAGCGGGAGGTTCGATGAGCAGTACTTC
V: TRBV20-1
J: TRBJ2-7
size: -
D: TRBD2

CDR3: CAISESRGTGTEAFF
DNA: TGTGCCATCAGTGAGTCCAGGGGAACTGGCACTGAAGCTTTCTTT
V: TRBV10-3
J: TRBJ1-1
size: few
D: -

CDR3: CAWGGTSTYEQYF
DNA: TGTGCCTGGGGGGGGACTTCAACCTACGAGCAGTACTTC
V: TRBV28
J: TRBJ2-7
size: -
D: TRBD2

CDR3: CASSDRTSGSGDEQFF
DNA: TGTGCCAGCAGCGATAGGACTAGCGGGAGCGGAGATGAGCAGTTCTTC
V: TRBV7-2
J: TRBJ2-1
size: -
D: TRBD2

CDR3: CASSGLGGKNEKLFF
DNA: TGTGCCAGCAGTGGCTTGGGAGGGAAGAATGAAAAACTGTTTTTT
V: TRBV25-1
J: TRBJ1-4
size: few
D: -

CDR3: CATSRDKAWTGVGGYTF
DNA: TGTGCCACCAGCAGAGATAAGGCTTGGACAGGGGTAGGTGGCTACACCTTC
V: TRBV15
J: TRBJ1-2
size: -
D: TRBD1

CDR3: CAWDAGTGGSSTDTQYF
DNA: TGTGCCTGGGATGCCGGGACAGGGGGCTCTAGCACAGATACGCAGTATTTT
V: TRBV30
J: TRBJ2-3
size: -
D: TRBD1

CDR3: CASSLGLAGTYEQYF
DNA: TGTGCCAGCAGCTTGGGCCTAGCGGGAACCTACGAGCAGTACTTC
V: TRBV5-4
J: TRBJ2-7
size: -
D: TRBD2

CDR3: CASSQDTPTGELFF
DNA: TGTGCCAGTAGTCAGGACACCCCCACCGGGGAGCTGTTTTTT
V: TRBV19
J: TRBJ2-2
size: -
D: -

CDR3: CASSLLAADEQFF
DNA: TGTGCCAGCAGCTTACTAGCGGCCGATGAGCAGTTCTTC
V: TRBV5-6
J: TRBJ2-1
size: -
D: TRBD2

CDR3: CASSLGTNSPLHF
DNA: TGTGCCAGCAGCTTAGGGACAAATTCACCCCTCCACTTT
V: TRBV7-2
J: TRBJ1-6
size: -
D: -

CDR3: CASSSRLGQGGYGYTF
DNA: TGTGCCAGCAGTTCCCGCCTCGGACAGGGCGGGTATGGCTACACCTTC
V: TRBV27
J: TRBJ1-2
size: -
D: TRBD1

CDR3: CASSDLAGGPQTQYF
DNA: TGTGCCAGCAGTGATCTAGCGGGAGGGCCCCAGACCCAGTACTTC
V: TRBV2
J: TRBJ2-5
size: few
D: TRBD2

CDR3: CSASPGQRPNYGYTF
DNA: TGCAGTGCTAGTCCGGGACAGCGCCCTAACTATGGCTACACCTTC
V: TRBV20-1
J: TRBJ1-2
size: -
D: TRBD1

CDR3: CASSFAGQGKLFF
DNA: TGTGCCAGCAGCTTTGCGGGACAGGGAAAACTGTTTTTT
V: TRBV11-2
J: TRBJ1-4
size: -
D: TRBD1

CDR3: CASSDSSSYNSPLHF
DNA: TGCGCCAGCAGCGACAGTAGCTCCTATAATTCACCCCTCCACTTT
V: TRBV5-1
J: TRBJ1-6
size: -
D: -

CDR3: CASSQQGVGTEAFF
DNA: TGTGCCAGCAGCCAACAGGGGGTGGGCACTGAAGCTTTCTTT
V: TRBV3-1/TRBV3-2
J: TRBJ1-1
size: -
D: TRBD1

CDR3: CASSFRGGQPQHF
DNA: TGTGCCAGCAGTTTTCGGGGGGGTCAGCCCCAGCATTTT
V: TRBV28
J: TRBJ1-5
size: -
D: -

CDR3: CASSPTLGAGFGANVLTF
DNA: TGTGCCAGCTCACCGACGTTGGGGGCAGGGTTTGGGGCCAACGTCCTGACTTTC
V: TRBV18
J: TRBJ2-6
size: few
D: -

CDR3: CASSLRSRGISGANVLTF
DNA: TGTGCCAGCAGCTTAAGGAGCAGAGGGATCTCTGGGGCCAACGTCCTGACTTTC
V: TRBV7-8
J: TRBJ2-6
size: -
D: -

CDR3: CASSYSRRTEAFF
DNA: TGTGCCAGCAGTTACTCTAGGCGGACTGAAGCTTTCTTT
V: TRBV6-5
J: TRBJ1-1
size: once
D: -

CDR3: CSAIYGYGYTF
DNA: TGCAGTGCTATTTACGGCTATGGCTACACCTTC
V: TRBV20-1
J: TRBJ1-2
size: -
D: -